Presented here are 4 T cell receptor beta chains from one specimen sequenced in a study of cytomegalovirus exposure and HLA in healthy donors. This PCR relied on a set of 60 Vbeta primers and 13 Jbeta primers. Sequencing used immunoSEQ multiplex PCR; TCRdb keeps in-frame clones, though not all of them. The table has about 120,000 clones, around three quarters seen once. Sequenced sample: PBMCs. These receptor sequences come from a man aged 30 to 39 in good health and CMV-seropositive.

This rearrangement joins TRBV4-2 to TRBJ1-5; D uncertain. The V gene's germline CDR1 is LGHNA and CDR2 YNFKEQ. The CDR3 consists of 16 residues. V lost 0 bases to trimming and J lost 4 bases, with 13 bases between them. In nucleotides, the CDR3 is TGTGCCAGCAGCCAAGATTCGGCAGCGGGGAATCAGCCCCAGCATTTT. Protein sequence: CASSQDSAAGNQPQHF.

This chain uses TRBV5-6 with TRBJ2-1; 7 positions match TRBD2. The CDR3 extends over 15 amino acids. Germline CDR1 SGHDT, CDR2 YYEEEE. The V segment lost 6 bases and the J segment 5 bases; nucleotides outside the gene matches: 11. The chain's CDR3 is CASTLLSGINNEQFF. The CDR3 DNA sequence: TGTGCCAGCACCCTCCTCAGCGGGATAAACAATGAGCAGTTCTTC.

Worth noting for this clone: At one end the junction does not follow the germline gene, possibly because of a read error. Here the CDR3 reads CASSLTGTGGGTDTQYF. CDR3 in DNA: TGTGCCAGCAGCCTAACCGGAACAGGGGGTGGGACAGATACGCAGTATTTT. The genes are TRBV7-3 and TRBJ2-3; 8 nucleotides match TRBD1. Germline V gene sequence: CDR1 SGHTA, CDR2 FQGTGA. The CDR3 covers 17 residues.

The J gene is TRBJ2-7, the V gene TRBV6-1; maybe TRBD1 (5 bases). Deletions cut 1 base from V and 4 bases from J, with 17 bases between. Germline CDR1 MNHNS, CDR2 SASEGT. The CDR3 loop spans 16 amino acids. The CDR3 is CASSEGVGQGLYEQYF. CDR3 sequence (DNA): TGTGCCAGCAGTGAAGGTGTAGGGCAGGGTTTGTACGAGCAGTACTTC.